The 15 T cell receptor beta chains listed next were all sequenced from one sample in a study of blood T cells in healthy people across ages. Then a second PCR, running roughly 7 to 11 cycles, was carried out with a sample-barcoded 5' primer and a J-beta primer mix. TCRdb ran MiXCR on the 5' RACE reads and lists one entry per CDR3 protein. This sample carries over 1,300,000 distinct CDR3 sequences, around 55% of them seen once, and the ten largest clones take over 5.5%. Sequencing was done on a sample of blood. Receptor source: a man aged 18 to 30 in good health.

This chain connects TRBV6-1 to TRBJ2-3; D uncertain. The CDR3 is made up of 15 amino acids. V was clipped by 1 base and J by 5 bases, with 13 bases between them. Germline lookup yields CDR1 MNHNS and CDR2 SASEGT. CDR3 DNA sequence: TGTGCCAGCAGTGAAGAGAACTGGAACTTAGATACGCAGTATTTT. Translating gives CASSEENWNLDTQYF.

The chain joins TRBV6-2 or TRBV6-3 to TRBJ1-5; D is possibly TRBD1 (5 bases). V was pared by 0 bases and J by 5 bases, with 23 bases between. CDR1 and CDR2 from the germline V gene are MNHEY and SVGEGT. CDR3 length: 19 amino acids. CDR3 DNA: TGTGCCAGCAGTTACTCAGGGCGGGGAACCCCGACGGGGGATCAGCCCCAGCATTTT. It codes for CASSYSGRGTPTGDQPQHF.

Ten or more counts support this clonotype. V gene TRBV6-1 combines with J gene TRBJ2-3; TRBD1 aligns across 7 bases. Germline V gene data show CDR1 as MNHNS and CDR2 as SASEGT. The CDR3 is 14 amino acids. V shed 6 bases, J shed 5 bases, and the junction held 8 bases outside the gene matches. This CDR3 is CASRAGTDLDTQYF. DNA for the CDR3: TGTGCCAGCAGAGCCGGGACAGACTTAGATACGCAGTATTTT.

This chain uses TRBV6-6 with TRBJ2-5; D tentatively reads TRBD1 or TRBD2 (5 bases each). This CDR3 is 14 amino acids long. Germline V gene lookup returns CDR1 MNHNY and CDR2 SVGAGI (reference sequence). The V end lost 4 bases, the J end lost 1 base, and 10 bases lay between the germline ends. The CDR3 protein is CASSWGTLQETQYF. For the CDR3, the DNA is TGTGCCAGCAGTTGGGGGACCCTCCAAGAGACCCAGTACTTC.

The chain links TRBV29-1 to TRBJ1-2, with D unresolved. Between the trimmed V and J ends, which lost 6 bases and 9 bases, there was a span of 8 bases. The CDR3 loop spans 9 amino acids. The V gene's germline CDR1 is SQVTM and CDR2 ANQGSEA. DNA of the CDR3: TGCAGCGTCCCGGAAAGCTACACCTTC. Amino acid sequence: CSVPESYTF.

This clonotype was found once. The rearrangement uses TRBV25-1 and TRBJ2-6; 11 nucleotides match TRBD1. The germline gives CDR1 MGHDK, CDR2 SYGVNS. There are 18 residues in the CDR3. Germline trimming cut 6 bases from V and 2 bases from J; bases unmatched to any gene: 9. Here the CDR3 reads CASSGPGTGGAGANVLTF. The CDR3 DNA is TGTGCCAGCAGCGGACCCGGGACAGGGGGTGCTGGGGCCAACGTCCTGACTTTC.

CDR3 loop: CSARDIAGSYNEQFF. CDR3 nucleotides: TGCAGTGCTAGAGATATAGCGGGAAGCTACAATGAGCAGTTCTTC. The chain recombines TRBV20-1 with TRBJ2-1, with TRBD2 matching over 8 bases. V trimming: 0 bases; J trimming: 3 bases; junction bases outside the gene matches: 4. The length of the CDR3 is 15 residues. Germline CDR1 and CDR2: DFQATT and SNEGSKA (reference sequence).

The chain is built from TRBV6-6 and TRBJ2-1; perhaps TRBD2 as D (5 bases). V was pared by 8 bases and J by 7 bases, with 15 bases between. The CDR3 is 13 amino acids. The V gene's germline CDR1 is MNHNY and CDR2 SVGAGI (reference sequence). The CDR3 DNA is TGTGCCAGCTGGATAGGGAGTATGAATGAGCAGTTCTTC. Amino acids: CASWIGSMNEQFF.

This chain uses TRBV19 with TRBJ2-6; D might be TRBD1 (5 bases). Trimming stripped 6 bases from V and 0 bases from J, with 15 bases between. CDR3 length: 17 amino acids. Germline V gene data show CDR1 as LNHDA and CDR2 as SQIVND (reference sequence). CDR3 sequence: CASSHRRQGSGANVLTF. CDR3 coding DNA: TGTGCCAGTAGCCACCGACGGCAGGGCTCTGGGGCCAACGTCCTGACTTTC. Variable domain in full (rest from reference TRBV19 and TRBJ2-6): DGGITQSPKYLFRKEGQNVTLSCEQNLNHDAMYWYRQDPGQGLRLIYYSQIVNDFQKGDIAEGYSVSREKKESFPLTVTSAQKNPTAFYLCASSHRRQGSGANVLTFGAGSRLTVL.

The genes are TRBV4-2 and TRBJ2-4, with 10 positions matching TRBD2. The DNA end favors TRBJ2-7, so the J call may be wrong. CDR1 is LGHNA, CDR2 YNFKEQ, per germline. CDR3 length equals 15 residues. The CDR3 protein is CASSQLAGATYEQYF. The CDR3 DNA reads TGTGCCAGCAGCCAACTAGCGGGAGCGACCTACGAGCAGTACTTC.

This clonotype was seen more than once but under ten times. V and J are TRBV20-1 and TRBJ2-7, with 7 nucleotides matching TRBD2. J was trimmed by 6 bases and V by 5 bases; bases with no gene match: 13. This CDR3 is built from 14 residues. Germline V CDR1 and CDR2: DFQATT, SNEGSKA (reference sequence). The CDR3 DNA is TGCAGTGCTGGGGATTTGCGGGAGAGACGCGAGCAGTACTTC. This encodes CSAGDLRERREQYF.

This clonotype was picked up a small number of times. The chain recombines TRBV29-1 with TRBJ2-7; no reliable D call. CDR3 length: 14 residues. The V end was cut by 2 bases, the J end by 4 bases, with 15 bases between. The V gene's germline CDR1 is SQVTM and CDR2 ANQGSEA. The CDR3 DNA follows: TGCAGCGTTGAACCCCCGGGCCACCCATACGAGCAGTACTTC. It is translated as CSVEPPGHPYEQYF.

This clonotype came up a few times. The chain recombines TRBV4-1 with TRBJ2-7; no firm D call. This CDR3 has 14 residues. The germline V and J ends were trimmed by 4 bases and 3 bases, with 13 bases remaining between them. In germline, CDR1 is MGHRA, CDR2 YSYEKL. This chain's CDR3 is CASSLKAAVYEQYF. The CDR3 coding sequence is TGCGCCAGCAGCCTCAAGGCGGCAGTCTACGAGCAGTACTTC.

V and J are TRBV27 and TRBJ2-5, with D possibly being TRBD1 (6 bases). V lost 8 bases to trimming and J lost 2 bases, with 15 bases between them. The germline gives CDR1 MNHEY, CDR2 SMNVEV (reference sequence). This CDR3 comprises 14 residues. The CDR3 DNA sequence: TGTGCCAGCTCCTCGCGGACAGAACAAGAGACCCAGTACTTC. Translated, it gives CASSSRTEQETQYF.

This chain uses TRBV9 with TRBJ2-1; 12 positions match TRBD2. Germline-derived CDR1 and CDR2 are SGDLS and YYNGEE. CDR3 length equals 16 residues. Trimming at V came to 3 bases and at J to 7 bases, leaving 8 bases not matched to a gene. In nucleotides, the CDR3 is TGTGCCAGCAGCGCAGGTCTAGCGGGGGGGTTAAATGAGCAGTTCTTC. Translated: CASSAGLAGGLNEQFF. Complete variable domain (other parts from reference TRBV9 and TRBJ2-1): DSGVTQTPKHLITATGQRVTLRCSPRSGDLSVYWYQQSLDQGLQFLIQYYNGEERAKGNILERFSAQQFPDLHSELNLSSLELGDSALYFCASSAGLAGGLNEQFFGPGTRLTVL.